Below, one T cell receptor (beta chain) is given with its context. Its specificity is unknown. CDR3 length: 16 amino acids. CDR1 is SGHAT and CDR2 is FQNNGV in the germline V gene. The junction had 10 bases not matched to a gene; V was cut back by 5 bases and J by 2 bases. The sample originates from a study of OX40 agonist ivuxolimab in advanced cancers. Whole-study context: Patients took ivuxolimab, an agonistic anti-OX40 (CD134) antibody. Study conclusions and caveats: Some of the lowest clonal expansion was seen in partial responders at 0.1-3.0 mg/kg.

Assay used: immunoSEQ multiplex PCR; TCRdb lists only in-frame clones, some missing. This sample carries about 80,000 clones, more than 70% of them seen once, and the ten largest clones take under 0.6%. This TCR derives from an adult with an advanced solid tumor such as melanoma, head and neck, liver or kidney cancer. V is TRBV11-2 and J is TRBJ2-3; TRBD2 matches at 7 bases. Sample: CD4+ or CD8+ T cells sorted from blood, taken in a trial of the OX40 agonist ivuxolimab. The CDR3 protein is CASSPGLGVHTDTQYF. The CDR3 region has the DNA TGTGCCAGCAGCCCAGGACTAGGGGTTCACACAGATACGCAGTATTTT.